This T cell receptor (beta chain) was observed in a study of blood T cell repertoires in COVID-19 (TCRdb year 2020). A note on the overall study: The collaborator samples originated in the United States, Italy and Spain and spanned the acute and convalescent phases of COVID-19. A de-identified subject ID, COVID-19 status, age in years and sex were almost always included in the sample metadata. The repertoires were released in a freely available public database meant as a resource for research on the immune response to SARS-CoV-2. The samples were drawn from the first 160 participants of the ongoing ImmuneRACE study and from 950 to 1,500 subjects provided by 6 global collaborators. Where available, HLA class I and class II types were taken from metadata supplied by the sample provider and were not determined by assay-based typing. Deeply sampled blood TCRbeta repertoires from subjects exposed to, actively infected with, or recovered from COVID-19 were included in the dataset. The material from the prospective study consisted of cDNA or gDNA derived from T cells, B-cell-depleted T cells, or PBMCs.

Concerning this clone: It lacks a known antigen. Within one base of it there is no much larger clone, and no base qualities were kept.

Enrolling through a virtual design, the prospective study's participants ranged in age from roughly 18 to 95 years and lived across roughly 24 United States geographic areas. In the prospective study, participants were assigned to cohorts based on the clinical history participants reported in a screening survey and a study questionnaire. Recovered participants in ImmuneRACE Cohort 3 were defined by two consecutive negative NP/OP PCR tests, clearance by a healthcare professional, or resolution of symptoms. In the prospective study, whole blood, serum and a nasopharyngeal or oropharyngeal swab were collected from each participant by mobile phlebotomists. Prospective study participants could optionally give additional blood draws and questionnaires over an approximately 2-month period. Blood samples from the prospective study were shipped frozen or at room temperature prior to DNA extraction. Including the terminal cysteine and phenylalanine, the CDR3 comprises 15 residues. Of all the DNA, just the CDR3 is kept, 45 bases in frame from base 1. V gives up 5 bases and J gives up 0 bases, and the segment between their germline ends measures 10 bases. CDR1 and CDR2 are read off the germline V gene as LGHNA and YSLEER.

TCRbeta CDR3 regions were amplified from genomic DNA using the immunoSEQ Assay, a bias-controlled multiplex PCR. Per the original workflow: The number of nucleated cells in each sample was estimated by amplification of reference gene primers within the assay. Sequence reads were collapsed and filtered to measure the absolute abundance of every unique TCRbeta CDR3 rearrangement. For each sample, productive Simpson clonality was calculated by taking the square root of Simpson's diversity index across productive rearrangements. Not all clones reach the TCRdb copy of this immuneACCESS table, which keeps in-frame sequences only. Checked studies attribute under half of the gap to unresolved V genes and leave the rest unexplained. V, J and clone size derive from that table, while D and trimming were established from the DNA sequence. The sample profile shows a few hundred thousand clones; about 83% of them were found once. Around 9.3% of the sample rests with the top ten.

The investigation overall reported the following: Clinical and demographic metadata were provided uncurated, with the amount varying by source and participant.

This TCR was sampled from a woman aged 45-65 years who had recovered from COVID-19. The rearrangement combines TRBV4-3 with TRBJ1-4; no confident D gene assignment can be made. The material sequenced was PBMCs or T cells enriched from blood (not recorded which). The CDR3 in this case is CASSDTPTTNEKLFF. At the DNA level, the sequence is TGCGCCAGCAGCGACACCCCAACAACTAATGAAAAACTGTTTTTT.